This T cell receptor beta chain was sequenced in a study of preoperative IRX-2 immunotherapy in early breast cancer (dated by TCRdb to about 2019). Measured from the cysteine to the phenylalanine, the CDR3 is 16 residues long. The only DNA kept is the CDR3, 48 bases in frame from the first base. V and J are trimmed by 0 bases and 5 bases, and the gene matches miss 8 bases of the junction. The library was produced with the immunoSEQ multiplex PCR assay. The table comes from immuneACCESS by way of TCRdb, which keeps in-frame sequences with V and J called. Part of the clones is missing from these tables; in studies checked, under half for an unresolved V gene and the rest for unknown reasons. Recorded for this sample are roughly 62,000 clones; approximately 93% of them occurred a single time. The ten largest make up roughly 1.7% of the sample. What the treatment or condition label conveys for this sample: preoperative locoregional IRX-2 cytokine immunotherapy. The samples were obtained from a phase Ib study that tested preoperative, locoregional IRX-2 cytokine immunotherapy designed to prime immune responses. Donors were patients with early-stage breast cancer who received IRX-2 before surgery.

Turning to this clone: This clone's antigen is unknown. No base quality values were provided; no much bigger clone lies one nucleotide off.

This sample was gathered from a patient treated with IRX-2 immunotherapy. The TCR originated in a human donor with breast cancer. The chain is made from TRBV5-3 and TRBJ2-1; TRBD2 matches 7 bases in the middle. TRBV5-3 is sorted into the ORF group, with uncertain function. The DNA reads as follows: TGTGCCAGAAGCTTGGGTTTAGCGGGTTTCCACAATGAGCAGTTCTTC. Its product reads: CARSLGLAGFHNEQFF.